What follows is one TCR beta chain and its context. The data were obtained in a study of shared T cell receptors in the human thymus. The CDR3 has 16 amino acids. Germline loops: CDR1 LNHNV, CDR2 YYDKDF (reference sequence). The V end was cut by 1 base, the J end by 3 bases, with 14 bases between. Assay used: immunoSEQ multiplex PCR; TCRdb lists only in-frame clones, some missing. The sample includes 700,000 to 750,000 clones, approximately 83% seen only once; the top ten take roughly 0.01%. This sample also belongs to another study, concerning human thymus T cells. That study reports: Donation came from healthy Finnish infants having corrective surgery for congenital heart defects.

The TCR comes from a girl in the first two years of life with a congenital heart defect. The V call is TRBV15, the J call TRBJ2-3; possible D gene TRBD1, 5 bases. Source material: thymocytes. CDR3 nucleotides: TGTGCCACCAGCAGAGTAGGCAGGGTGCGGACAGATACGCAGTATTTT. This translates into CATSRVGRVRTDTQYF.